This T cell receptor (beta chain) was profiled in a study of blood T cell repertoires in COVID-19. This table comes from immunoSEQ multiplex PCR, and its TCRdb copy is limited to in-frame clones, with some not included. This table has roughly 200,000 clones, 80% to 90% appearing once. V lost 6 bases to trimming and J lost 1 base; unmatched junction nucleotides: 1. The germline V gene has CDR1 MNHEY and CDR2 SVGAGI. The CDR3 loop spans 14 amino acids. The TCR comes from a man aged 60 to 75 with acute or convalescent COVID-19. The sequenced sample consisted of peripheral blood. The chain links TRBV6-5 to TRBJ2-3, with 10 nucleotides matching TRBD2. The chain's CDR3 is CASSGLAGTDTQYF. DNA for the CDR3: TGTGCCAGCAGCGGACTAGCGGGCACAGATACGCAGTATTTT.